These 2 T cell receptor beta chains came from one sample sequenced in a study (dated by TCRdb to between 2021 and 2024). The method behind the library was the immunoSEQ multiplex PCR assay. The table comes from immuneACCESS by way of TCRdb, which keeps in-frame sequences with V and J called. Part of the clones is missing from these tables; in studies checked, under half for an unresolved V gene and the rest for unknown reasons. Across this sample there are 45,000 to 55,000 clones, with 80% to 95% seen only once. Clones ranked in the top ten supply roughly a tenth of the sample. The source material was PBMCs. These receptors all stem from a middle-aged man with rheumatoid arthritis.

V is TRBV18 and J is TRBJ2-7; 10 nucleotides line up with TRBD1. Germline V gene data show CDR1 as KGHSH and CDR2 as LQKENI. The CDR3 runs to 13 residues. With 9 bases clipped from V and 5 bases from J, the junction kept 7 bases outside the gene matches. DNA for the CDR3: TGTGCCAGTATCCGAGGACAGGGGGACGAGCAGTACTTC. It codes for CASIRGQGDEQYF.

The chain carries TRBV6-6 and TRBJ2-1; the match to TRBD2 covers 12 bases. Germline CDR1 is MNHNY and CDR2 is SVGAGI (reference sequence). There are 15 residues in the CDR3. Trimming took 6 bases from V and 3 from J; bases not matched to a gene: 3. CDR3 DNA: TGTGCCAGCAGCCTACTAGCGGGAGGCTACAATGAGCAGTTCTTC. Protein product: CASSLLAGGYNEQFF.